These T cell receptor beta chains were read from a single sample in a study of shared clonotypes between healthy human individuals. Method: immunoSEQ multiplex PCR; TCRdb's copy keeps in-frame clones and lacks some. The data hold over a million clones, with approximately 70% observed a single time. The sample was memory CD4+ T cells sorted from blood. These receptors originate from a man aged 18-30 years in good health. CDR3s include the opening cysteine and the closing phenylalanine or tryptophan. A D gene is named only where the DNA matches it firmly. Size values are once, few and many counts, or a class for expanded clones, and some rows have none.

V,J,D,size,DNA,CDR3
TRBV9,TRBJ2-3,NA,NA,TGTGCCAGCAGCGTGGGGAGCAGGGGCACAGATACGCAGTATTTT,CASSVGSRGTDTQYF
TRBV6-6,TRBJ1-2,NA,NA,TGTGCCAGCAGTTACCGGTCAGGGGATCTCTATGGCTACACCTTC,CASSYRSGDLYGYTF
TRBV5-1,TRBJ2-1,TRBD1,NA,TGCGCCAGCAGCTACCCGGGACAGGGCAAAGAGAGCTCCTACAATGAGCAGTTCTTC,CASSYPGQGKESSYNEQFF
TRBV9,TRBJ2-2,TRBD2,NA,TGTGCCAGCAGCTCGGACAAAACCTTTCTAGCGGGGGCCACCGGGGAGCTGTTTTTT,CASSSDKTFLAGATGELFF
TRBV5-1,TRBJ2-7,NA,NA,TGCGCCAGCAGCTTGGAGACTCGCTACGAGCAGTACTTC,CASSLETRYEQYF
TRBV10-1,TRBJ2-7,NA,NA,TGCGCCAGCAGTGAATTCGGGGCTGGACGCGAGCAGTACTTC,CASSEFGAGREQYF
TRBV10-3,TRBJ2-7,TRBD2,NA,TGTGCCGTCGGCGGGACTAGCGGGACGGCCGCTTCCGAGCAGTACTTC,CAVGGTSGTAASEQYF
TRBV19,TRBJ2-3,TRBD2,NA,TGTGCCAGTCGCCGTCTCCTGACTAGCGGAAACACAGATACGCAGTATTTT,CASRRLLTSGNTDTQYF
TRBV6-1,TRBJ1-2,TRBD1,NA,TGTGCCACCAAGGACAGGGAGAGAGGCTACACCTTC,CATKDRERGYTF
TRBV30,TRBJ2-7,TRBD1,NA,TGTGCCTGGAGACCGGGACAGAGCTACGAGCAGTACTTC,CAWRPGQSYEQYF
TRBV10-1,TRBJ2-3,NA,many,TGCGCCACCGGGACTAGCACAGATACGCAGTATTTT,CATGTSTDTQYF
TRBV19,TRBJ1-5,NA,few,TGTGCCAGTAGTGGTGGGGGTAATAGTCAGCCCCAGCATTTT,CASSGGGNSQPQHF
TRBV27,TRBJ1-1,NA,once,TGTGCCAGCAGTTCTAACTCCAGAACACGGAACACTGAAGCTTTCTTT,CASSSNSRTRNTEAFF
TRBV4-3,TRBJ2-3,NA,few,TGCGCCAGCAGCCAAGATCGTTTCAAGGGGCCGGGCGATACGCAGTATTTT,CASSQDRFKGPGDTQYF
TRBV28,TRBJ1-2,NA,NA,TGTGCCAGCAGTCTCGAGGCCTTAACGGGTGGCTACACCTTC,CASSLEALTGGYTF
TRBV6-5,TRBJ2-7,NA,once,TGTGCCAGCAGTTACTCAAGGCAAAATATTGCCTACGAGCAGTACTTC,CASSYSRQNIAYEQYF
TRBV7-2,TRBJ2-5,TRBD1,NA,TGTGCCAGCAGCTTTGACAGGGGTACGGAGACCCAGTACTTC,CASSFDRGTETQYF
TRBV5-1,TRBJ1-4,NA,NA,TGCGCCAGCGGTGACCAAACTAATGAAAAACTGTTTTTT,CASGDQTNEKLFF
TRBV6-5,TRBJ1-3,NA,NA,TGTGCCAGCGTGAGCACTGGAAACACCATATATTTT,CASVSTGNTIYF
TRBV9,TRBJ2-7,NA,NA,TGTGCCAGCAGCGTGGGACGGGTGCCCTACGAGCAGTACTTC,CASSVGRVPYEQYF
TRBV5-1,TRBJ2-1,NA,NA,TGCGCCAGCAGCACTTGGACGGGATACTCCTACAATGAGCAGTTCTTC,CASSTWTGYSYNEQFF
TRBV5-4,TRBJ2-2,TRBD1,NA,TGTGCCAGCAGATCCGGGACAGGGTCCACCGGGGAGCTGTTTTTT,CASRSGTGSTGELFF
TRBV11-2,TRBJ1-2,NA,NA,TGTGCCAGCAGCCCGGACGTTGGGGGCTACACCTTC,CASSPDVGGYTF
TRBV7-8,TRBJ1-6,NA,few,TGTGCCAGCAGCTTAGGGACAGCGAATTCACCCCTCCACTTT,CASSLGTANSPLHF
TRBV30,TRBJ1-2,NA,NA,TGTGCCTGGAGGTCGTACGGGGGCGGGTATGGCTACACCTTC,CAWRSYGGGYGYTF
TRBV18,TRBJ1-1,NA,NA,TGTGCCAGCTCACCTCGTTTTCTGGGCGAGGGGAACACTGAAGCTTTCTTT,CASSPRFLGEGNTEAFF